What follows are 21 T cell receptor beta chains derived from one specimen sequenced in a study of blood T cell repertoires in COVID-19. Profiling relied on immunoSEQ multiplex PCR, and the TCRdb table lists in-frame clones only, not all of them. The sample shows 110,000 to 150,000 clones, roughly 80% of them seen only once. Material for sequencing was peripheral blood. These receptors were taken from a man over 45 with active or convalescent COVID-19.

The chain has TRBV21-1 and TRBJ2-1; no DNA check was done on the table's D call, TRBD2. TRBV21-1 is an annotated pseudogene. This CDR3 comprises 16 residues. CDR3 nucleotide sequence: TGTGCCAGCAGCAAACGCGAGCGGGAGGGAGACAATGAGCAGTTCTTC. It specifies CASSKREREGDNEQFF.

The gene calls are TRBV29-1 and TRBJ2-7; TRBD2 aligns across 14 bases. The V segment lost 4 bases and the J segment 2 bases; nucleotides outside the gene matches: 13. Germline V gene sequence: CDR1 SQVTM, CDR2 ANQGSEA. This CDR3 spans 18 amino acids. The CDR3 DNA reads TGCAGCGTTGGGGGACAGGGACTAGCGGGAGCCCATCCCTACGAGCAGTACTTC. This encodes CSVGGQGLAGAHPYEQYF.

The gene calls are TRBV29-1 and TRBJ1-5; TRBD1 matches 8 bases. CDR1 is SQVTM, CDR2 ANQGSEA, per germline. V lost 7 bases and J lost 5; bases outside the gene matches: 7. The CDR3 is 13 amino acids. This CDR3 is CSAGQGADQPQHF. As DNA, the CDR3 is TGCAGCGCCGGACAGGGAGCCGATCAGCCCCAGCATTTT.

The rearrangement joins TRBV5-4 to TRBJ2-2; TRBD2 matches 10 bases. Germline lookup yields CDR1 SGHNT and CDR2 YYREEE (reference sequence). CDR3 size: 16 residues. Trimming cost V 0 bases and J 1 base; bases outside gene matches: 0. DNA of the CDR3: TGTGCCAGCAGCTTGGTAGCGGGAGGGAACACCGGGGAGCTGTTTTTT. Its translation is CASSLVAGGNTGELFF.

In nucleotides, the CDR3 is TGCGCCAGCAGCCCCCCGGTCGGGTCTGGAAACACCATATATTTT. This sequence encodes CASSPPVGSGNTIYF. This chain joins TRBV5-1 and TRBJ1-3; D is unresolved. CDR1 is SGHRS, CDR2 YFSETQ, per germline. V lost 4 bases and J 1 base, leaving 12 bases between the germline ends. The CDR3 has 15 amino acids.

The chain carries TRBV12-5 and TRBJ2-7; 9 nucleotides match TRBD1. Germline V CDR1 and CDR2: LGHNT, FRNRAP. Unmatched junction bases numbered 7, after V lost 1 base and J lost 6 bases. This CDR3 has 15 amino acids. The CDR3 sequence is CASGLAPGQGLEQYF. The CDR3, as DNA: TGTGCTAGTGGTTTGGCCCCGGGACAGGGTCTCGAGCAGTACTTC.

V and J are TRBV28 and TRBJ2-7; a possible D gene is TRBD2 (6 bases). Germline values: CDR1 MDHEN, CDR2 SYDVKM. V shed 9 bases and J shed 2 bases, with 14 bases lying between them. CDR3 length: 13 residues. The CDR3 DNA follows: TGTGCCAGTGGGGGGTCGCAGACCTACGAGCAGTACTTC. The encoded protein is CASGGSQTYEQYF.

This clone was recorded once. The chain has TRBV5-1 and TRBJ2-1, with 8 positions matching TRBD1. V was pared by 2 bases and J by 4 bases, with 5 bases of the junction left unmatched. CDR1 is SGHRS and CDR2 is YFSETQ in the germline V gene. The CDR3 extends over 15 amino acids. The CDR3 DNA sequence: TGCGCCAGCAGCTTAGGACAGGGTCCTTACAATGAGCAGTTCTTC. Translation gives CASSLGQGPYNEQFF.

In its sample, this clone was seen a few times. The rearrangement uses TRBV5-1 and TRBJ2-2; maybe TRBD1 (6 bases). The CDR3 runs 15 residues. V lost 4 bases, J lost 2 bases, and 12 bases lay in between. Germline CDR1 SGHRS, CDR2 YFSETQ. The CDR3: CASSPGDINTGELFF. The CDR3 DNA is TGCGCCAGCAGCCCAGGGGACATAAACACCGGGGAGCTGTTTTTT.

V and J are TRBV2 and TRBJ1-2; D is uncertain. Germline CDR1 reads SNHLY; CDR2 reads FYNNEI. With 6 bases removed from V and 2 bases from J, the gap between germline ends came to 10 bases. This CDR3 region has 13 residues. The CDR3 sequence: CASSAGLNYGYTF. As DNA, the CDR3 is TGTGCCAGCAGCGCAGGACTAAACTATGGCTACACCTTC.

V and J are TRBV28 and TRBJ2-5; 8 bases match TRBD2. V lost 2 bases and J lost 4; bases outside the gene matches: 9. This CDR3 region has 16 residues. The germline V gene has CDR1 MDHEN and CDR2 SYDVKM. CDR3 amino acids: CASSLIPRTSRETQYF. The CDR3, as DNA: TGTGCCAGCAGTTTAATCCCCAGGACTAGCCGAGAGACCCAGTACTTC.

CDR3 DNA: TGCAGCATTCCTTGGGGGACAGGGGGCCCTGGGGATGGCTACACCTTC. Its protein product is CSIPWGTGGPGDGYTF. The chain links TRBV29-1 to TRBJ1-2, with 12 bases lining up with TRBD1. The J segment lost 6 bases and the V segment lost 8 bases, leaving 16 bases of the junction unmatched. Looked up from germline, CDR1 is SQVTM and CDR2 is ANQGSEA. The length of the CDR3 is 16 residues.

The CDR3 reads CASRQESSYNSPLHF. CDR3 bases: TGTGCCAGCAGACAGGAAAGCTCCTATAATTCACCCCTCCACTTT. The V and J genes are TRBV6-5 and TRBJ1-6; D is perhaps TRBD1 (5 bases). Per germline, CDR1 MNHEY and CDR2 SVGAGI. The CDR3 has 15 residues. The V gene lost 6 bases and the J gene lost 0 bases, with 9 bases spanning the gap.

The V and J genes are TRBV19 and TRBJ2-1; no firm D call. CDR3 size: 14 residues. Germline V lookup: CDR1 LNHDA, CDR2 SQIVND (reference sequence). V lost 5 bases and J 4 bases, leaving 12 bases between the germline ends. CDR3 region: CASSRGNFYNEQFF. CDR3 coding DNA: TGTGCCAGTAGTCGAGGTAATTTTTACAATGAGCAGTTCTTC.

The chain carries TRBV5-6 and TRBJ2-3, with 10 bases identical to TRBD1. This CDR3 is 14 amino acids long. The V gene's germline CDR1 is SGHDT and CDR2 YYEEEE. V gave up 4 bases and J gave up 8 bases; unmatched junction bases: 7. This CDR3 is CASSTGQGFRTQYF. The CDR3 nucleotides are TGTGCCAGCAGCACGGGACAGGGGTTTCGTACGCAGTATTTT.

V and J are TRBV5-1 and TRBJ1-5; the D gene is possibly TRBD1 (6 bases). CDR3 size: 15 residues. From germline, CDR1 is SGHRS and CDR2 YFSETQ. The germline V and J ends were trimmed by 4 bases and 3 bases, with 14 bases remaining between them. CDR3 bases: TGCGCCAGCAGCGTAGACACAGGGTACAATCAGCCCCAGCATTTT. Translating gives CASSVDTGYNQPQHF.

This chain links TRBV6-1 with TRBJ2-3; D is possibly TRBD2 (6 bases). Between the trimmed V and J ends, which lost 3 bases and 6 bases, there was a span of 13 bases. There are 14 residues in the CDR3. Germline V lookup: CDR1 MNHNS, CDR2 SASEGT. The CDR3: CASSDVGGGDTQYF. In nucleotides, the CDR3 is TGTGCCAGCAGTGACGTGGGAGGTGGGGATACGCAGTATTTT.

In its sample, this clone was seen once. This chain uses TRBV24-1 with TRBJ2-7; 9 positions match TRBD2. Germline V gene lookup returns CDR1 KGHDR and CDR2 SFDVKD. The CDR3 runs to 16 residues. V shed 6 bases and J 0 bases; nucleotides not matched to a gene: 8. The CDR3 DNA reads as TGTGCCACCAGTCCTAGCGGGATCAGGAGCTCCTACGAGCAGTACTTC. Protein product: CATSPSGIRSSYEQYF.

This chain joins TRBV28 and TRBJ2-3; possibly TRBD2 for D (6 bases). The CDR3 extends over 18 amino acids. V was cut by 2 bases and J by 5 bases, with 23 bases left in between. Germline CDR1 reads MDHEN; CDR2 reads SYDVKM. The CDR3 DNA reads as TGTGCCAGCAGTTTACGACCTGGAGGGTTAGGGTGGGGAGATACGCAGTATTTT. Translation gives CASSLRPGGLGWGDTQYF. Together with reference TRBV28 and TRBJ2-3, the CDR3 gives the full variable domain: DVKVTQSSRYLVKRTGEKVFLECVQDMDHENMFWYRQDPGLGLRLIYFSYDVKMKEKGDIPEGYSVSREKKERFSLILESASTNQTSMYLCASSLRPGGLGWGDTQYFGPGTRLTVL.

This chain joins TRBV5-1 and TRBJ2-3; D gene uncertain. V was trimmed by 0 bases and J by 0 bases, leaving 5 bases between them. Germline lookup yields CDR1 SGHRS and CDR2 YFSETQ. The CDR3 runs to 14 residues. CDR3 bases: TGCGCCAGCAGCTTGGGACTTAGCACAGATACGCAGTATTTT. Protein product: CASSLGLSTDTQYF. Full variable domain (missing parts from reference TRBV5-1 and TRBJ2-3): KAGVTQTPRYLIKTRGQQVTLSCSPISGHRSVSWYQQTPGQGLQFLFEYFSETQRNKGNFPGRFSGRQFSNSRSEMNVSTLELGDSALYLCASSLGLSTDTQYFGPGTRLTVL.

The chain is built from TRBV28 and TRBJ1-2; 9 nucleotides align to TRBD1. After removal of 3 bases from V and 14 bases from J, the junction contained 16 bases not matched to a gene. The length of the CDR3 is 15 residues. Germline CDR1 is MDHEN and CDR2 is SYDVKM. The CDR3 DNA follows: TGTGCCAGCAGTTTCTTACACGGTGGGGACAGGGCCTATACCTTC. The encoded protein is CASSFLHGGDRAYTF.